The clone carrying this T cell receptor beta chain appeared many times. Antigen unknown. This sample is part of a study of CD8 T cells in ankylosing spondylitis. Points from the study as a whole: Ankylosing spondylitis blood appeared to be characterized by a TCR beta motif of 8 or 9 highly homologous variants.

The TCR beta libraries were generated through quantitative 5'-RACE incorporating molecular barcodes. In TCRdb, the 5' RACE reads were re-called with MiXCR into one record per CDR3 protein. The sample yields around 140,000 distinct CDR3 sequences, roughly 11% seen once. The junction had 8 bases not matched to a gene; V was cut back by 4 bases and J by 4 bases. The V gene's germline CDR1 is LGHDT and CDR2 YNNKEL (reference sequence). The CDR3 is 15 amino acids. Material for sequencing was blood, either unsorted or a sorted T cell fraction (not recorded which). This sequence joins TRBV3-1 and TRBJ2-3; TRBD1 agrees at 7 bases. The sequence was obtained from a female donor with ankylosing spondylitis or in good health (not recorded which). DNA of the CDR3: TGTGCCAGCAGCCTACTTGACAGGGTACCAGATACGCAGTATTTT. This codes for CASSLLDRVPDTQYF.